This T cell receptor (beta chain) comes out of a study of OX40 agonist ivuxolimab in advanced cancers. Study details: Enrollees could have had prior anti-PD-1, anti-PD-L1 or anti-CTLA-4 therapy, which more than 30% had received.

A remark on this clone: Antigen specificity is unknown.

V lost 5 bases and J lost 3, with 14 bases in between. This CDR3 is built from 14 residues. The germline gives CDR1 SGHAT, CDR2 FQNNGV. General observations from the study: Clones of CD4+ and CD8+ blood T cells grew by week 6 at doses of 0.1 to 3.0 mg/kg.

TCRdb's table, derived via immunoSEQ multiplex PCR, lists solely in-frame clones and lacks some. The sample includes almost 90,000 clones, approximately 91% of them seen just once. The input for sequencing was CD4+ or CD8+ T cells sorted from blood, taken in a trial of the OX40 agonist ivuxolimab. The chain has TRBV11-2 and TRBJ2-7; D not certain. The receptor comes from an adult with an advanced solid tumor such as melanoma, head and neck, liver or kidney cancer. CDR3 region: CASSAQHGSYEQYF. The CDR3 DNA reads TGTGCCAGCAGCGCGCAACACGGAAGCTACGAGCAGTACTTC. The full variable domain, its missing parts supplied by reference TRBV11-2 and TRBJ2-7, is EAGVAQSPRYKIIEKRQSVAFWCNPISGHATLYWYQQILGQGPKLLIQFQNNGVVDDSQLPKDRFSAERLKGVDSTLKIQPAKLEDSAVYLCASSAQHGSYEQYFGPGTRLTVT.